Described below is a single T cell receptor beta chain sequence and its context. The V and J ends lost 6 bases and 4 bases, in that order; junction bases with no gene match: 9. This CDR3 region has 15 residues. Germline V gives CDR1 KGHSH, CDR2 LQKENI. This sample stems from a study of blood T cell repertoires in COVID-19. Study at large: Specimens from acute and convalescent COVID-19 originated in the United States, Italy and Spain. PBMCs, B-cell-depleted T cells, or T cells were the source of the cDNA or gDNA that made up the material.

Source study methods: Reference gene primer amplification gave estimated nucleated cell counts. TCRdb keeps only in-frame clones here, not all; method: immunoSEQ multiplex PCR. For V, J and clone size, that table is used; D and trimming come from the DNA. There are about 160,000 clones in the sample; roughly 84% occur only once, and roughly 1.2% lies in the top ten. This chain joins TRBV18 and TRBJ2-5; 9 nucleotides match TRBD1. The clonotype originates from a man aged 55 to 69 who had recovered from COVID-19. Sequencing used peripheral blood. The CDR3 here is CASSRTGAVSETQYF. As DNA, the CDR3 is TGTGCCAGCTCCCGGACAGGGGCCGTTTCAGAGACCCAGTACTTC.